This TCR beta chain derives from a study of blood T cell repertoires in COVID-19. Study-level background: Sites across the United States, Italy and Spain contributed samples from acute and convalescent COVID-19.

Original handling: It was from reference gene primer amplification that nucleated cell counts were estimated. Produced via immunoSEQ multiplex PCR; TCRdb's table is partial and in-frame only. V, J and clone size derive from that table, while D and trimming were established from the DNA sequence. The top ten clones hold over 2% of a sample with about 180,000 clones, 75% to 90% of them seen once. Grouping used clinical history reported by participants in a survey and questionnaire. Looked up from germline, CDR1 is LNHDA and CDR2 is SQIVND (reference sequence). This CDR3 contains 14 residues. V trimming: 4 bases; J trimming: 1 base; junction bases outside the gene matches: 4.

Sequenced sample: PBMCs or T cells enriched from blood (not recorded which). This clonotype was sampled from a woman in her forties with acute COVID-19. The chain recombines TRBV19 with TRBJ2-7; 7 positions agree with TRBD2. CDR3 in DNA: TGTGCCAGTAGTAGGTTGGGACTATCCTACGAGCAGTACTTC. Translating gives CASSRLGLSYEQYF. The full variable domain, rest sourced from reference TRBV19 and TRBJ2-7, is DGGITQSPKYLFRKEGQNVTLSCEQNLNHDAMYWYRQDPGQGLRLIYYSQIVNDFQKGDIAEGYSVSREKKESFPLTVTSAQKNPTAFYLCASSRLGLSYEQYFGPGTRLTVT.